The 24 T cell receptor beta chains listed next were all sequenced from one sample in a study of CD8+ T cells in alopecia areata. cDNA prepared by RNA extraction and subsequent reverse transcription served as the template for sequencing. Libraries were prepared by immunoSEQ multiplex PCR; TCRdb keeps only in-frame clonotypes and omits some of them. The sample consists of 170,000 or so clones, about 60% of them appearing once. The treatment here: oral pan-JAK inhibitor, 5-10 mg twice daily. The sequenced sample was CD8+ T cells sorted from blood, obtained at week 24, from a patient treated with tofacitinib. These receptors were taken from a human donor with alopecia areata.

Here the CDR3 reads CSVRMLQETQYF. The CDR3 DNA sequence: TGCAGCGTCAGAATGCTCCAAGAGACCCAGTACTTC. The chain has TRBV29-1 and TRBJ2-5; the D is unclear. CDR1 is SQVTM, CDR2 ANQGSEA, per germline. The CDR3 consists of 12 residues. Trimming removed 6 bases from V and 1 base from J, with 9 bases in between.

The genes are TRBV29-1 and TRBJ2-1; D perhaps matches TRBD1 (5 bases). The CDR3 runs to 12 residues. The germline gives CDR1 SQVTM, CDR2 ANQGSEA. The V end lost 1 base, the J end lost 6 bases, and 7 bases lay between the germline ends. Here the CDR3 DNA reads TGCAGCGTTGAAGGGACATTCAATGAGCAGTTCTTC. Residues: CSVEGTFNEQFF.

The chain recombines TRBV7-8 with TRBJ2-2, with 8 nucleotides matching TRBD2. Trimming removed 4 bases from V and 6 bases from J; junction bases left unmatched: 13. Per germline, CDR1 SGHVS and CDR2 FQNEAQ. The CDR3 is 17 amino acids. The CDR3 nucleotides read TGTGCCAGCAGCTCGCCAACCGGGACTAGTATGGCCGGGGAGCTGTTTTTT. Amino acids: CASSSPTGTSMAGELFF. Together with reference TRBV7-8 and TRBJ2-2, the CDR3 gives the full variable domain: GAGVSQSPRYKVAKRGQDVALRCDPISGHVSLFWYQQALGQGPEFLTYFQNEAQLDKSGLPSDRFFAERPEGSVSTLKIQRTQQEDSAVYLCASSSPTGTSMAGELFFGEGSRLTVL.

The rearrangement joins TRBV27 to TRBJ1-5; maybe TRBD1 (5 bases). CDR3 length: 16 amino acids. Germline V gene data show CDR1 as MNHEY and CDR2 as SMNVEV (reference sequence). Trimming removed 0 bases from V and 1 base from J, with 10 bases in between. CDR3 protein: CASSLSGARSNQPQHF. The CDR3 DNA is TGTGCCAGCAGTTTATCAGGGGCTCGAAGCAATCAGCCCCAGCATTTT.

This clone was recorded a few times. The J gene is TRBJ2-1, the V gene TRBV4-1; 7 bases align to TRBD2. V was clipped by 3 bases and J by 9 bases; unmatched bases: 8. The length of the CDR3 is 14 residues. Germline V gives CDR1 MGHRA, CDR2 YSYEKL. CDR3 amino acids: CASSHVTTSAEQFF. CDR3 in DNA: TGCGCCAGCAGCCACGTAACAACTAGCGCTGAGCAGTTCTTC.

The V and J genes are TRBV9 and TRBJ2-7; TRBD1 matches at 8 bases. Per the germline V gene, CDR1 is SGDLS and CDR2 is YYNGEE. The CDR3 length is 14 residues. Germline trimming cut 4 bases from V and 5 bases from J; bases unmatched to any gene: 8. CDR3 in DNA: TGTGCCAGCAGCACGACAACAGGGGGGAACGAGCAGTACTTC. It yields the protein CASSTTTGGNEQYF.

This sequence joins TRBV13 and TRBJ2-3; 9 nucleotides match TRBD1. This CDR3 is built from 14 residues. The germline gives CDR1 PRHDT, CDR2 FYEKMQ (reference sequence). The junction had 5 bases not matched to a gene; V was cut back by 5 bases and J by 5 bases. CDR3 in amino acids: CASSTGQGLDTQYF. The DNA of the CDR3 is TGTGCCAGCAGCACAGGACAGGGGTTAGATACGCAGTATTTT.

The genes are TRBV13 and TRBJ2-7, with D unresolved. V lost 0 bases and J lost 6, with 6 bases in between. The CDR3 loop spans 12 amino acids. Germline V gene lookup returns CDR1 PRHDT and CDR2 FYEKMQ (reference sequence). The CDR3 loop reads CASSLGRTEQYF. The DNA of the CDR3 is TGTGCCAGCAGCTTAGGCAGGACCGAGCAGTACTTC.

The gene calls are TRBV27 and TRBJ2-7, with D possibly being TRBD1 (5 bases). Germline V gene lookup returns CDR1 MNHEY and CDR2 SMNVEV (reference sequence). The ends were cut back, 6 bases at V and 4 bases at J, with 10 bases in the middle. The CDR3 length is 12 residues. For the CDR3, the DNA is TGTGCCAGCAGGCAAGGGGCATACGAGCAGTACTTC. This codes for CASRQGAYEQYF.

The rearrangement uses TRBV29-1 and TRBJ2-7, with D possibly being TRBD1 (5 bases). This CDR3 contains 13 residues. Trimming removed 4 bases at V and 1 base at J, with 11 bases between. The germline gives CDR1 SQVTM, CDR2 ANQGSEA. The CDR3 protein is CSVVDSQSYEQYF. CDR3 DNA: TGCAGCGTTGTAGACAGCCAATCCTACGAGCAGTACTTC.

This clone has just a few counts. The same CDR3 is also encoded by other DNA sequences in this sample. The CDR3 nucleotides are TGCGCCAGCCGCCTCGGTGAGACCCAGTACTTC. This gives the protein CASRLGETQYF. V usage is TRBV4-1 and J usage is TRBJ2-5; no clear D. The CDR3 loop spans 11 amino acids. CDR1 and CDR2 from the germline V gene are MGHRA and YSYEKL. V dropped 8 bases and J dropped 5 bases, with 9 bases sitting between them.

In this sample, this clone turned up a few times. The CDR3 DNA reads TGTGCTAGTGCTGGGGAGGATGAGCAGTTCTTC. This encodes CASAGEDEQFF. The chain recombines TRBV12-5 with TRBJ2-1, with a tentative D call TRBD2 (6 bases). The CDR3 is 11 residues long. Germline V CDR1 and CDR2: LGHNT, FRNRAP. Trimming stripped 7 bases from V and 8 bases from J, with 9 bases between.

The chain carries TRBV30 and TRBJ1-1; D remains unclear. The V gene lost 5 bases and the J gene lost 0 bases, with 13 bases spanning the gap. Germline CDR1 reads GTSNPN; CDR2 reads SVGIG (reference sequence). This CDR3 has 14 residues. In nucleotides, the CDR3 is TGTGCCTGGGGGTCCGGCAGTATGAACACTGAAGCTTTCTTT. Its translation is CAWGSGSMNTEAFF. Filled out from reference TRBV30 and TRBJ1-1, the complete variable domain reads SQTIHQWPATLVQPVGSPLSLECTVEGTSNPNLYWYRQAAGRGLQLLFYSVGIGQISSEVPQNLSASRPQDRQFILSSKKLLLSDSGFYLCAWGSGSMNTEAFFGQGTRLTVV.

This chain connects TRBV27 to TRBJ2-5, with TRBD1 identical over 7 bases. Germline CDR1 reads MNHEY; CDR2 reads SMNVEV (reference sequence). The CDR3 consists of 13 residues. V shed 7 bases, J shed 0 bases, and the junction held 2 bases outside the gene matches. The CDR3 region is CASIGQDQETQYF. DNA of the CDR3: TGTGCCAGCATAGGACAGGACCAAGAGACCCAGTACTTC.

In its sample, this clone was seen a few times. The rearrangement links TRBV5-6 to TRBJ2-1; possibly TRBD1 for D (5 bases). The V end was cut by 4 bases, the J end by 10 bases, with 12 bases between. The CDR3 runs to 12 residues. Looked up from germline, CDR1 is SGHDT and CDR2 is YYEEEE. CDR3 loop: CASSRTSGEQFF. The CDR3 nucleotides are TGTGCCAGCAGCCGTACCTCAGGGGAGCAGTTCTTC.

The chain carries TRBV27 and TRBJ2-7; TRBD2 agrees at 8 bases. The V gene end was trimmed by 5 bases and the J gene end by 2 bases; junction bases not matched to a gene: 8. Germline V gene sequence: CDR1 MNHEY, CDR2 SMNVEV (reference sequence). CDR3 length: 15 residues. CDR3 in DNA: TGTGCCAGCAGTCTTTCTAGCGGGTCAGCCTACGAGCAGTACTTC. Translation gives CASSLSSGSAYEQYF.

The V and J genes are TRBV29-1 and TRBJ2-2; D is possibly TRBD1 or TRBD2 (5 bases each). Germline CDR1 is SQVTM and CDR2 is ANQGSEA. V lost 6 bases to trimming and J lost 6 bases, with 20 bases between them. There are 15 residues in the CDR3. CDR3 nucleotide sequence: TGCAGCGTCCTTGGGACCGTTTTCGGTCCCGGGGAGCTGTTTTTT. It is translated as CSVLGTVFGPGELFF.

In this sample, this clone turned up a few times. The rearrangement joins TRBV4-1 to TRBJ2-7, with D possibly being TRBD1 (6 bases). V gave up 4 bases and J gave up 2 bases, with 12 bases separating them. The CDR3 runs 14 residues. Germline V lookup: CDR1 MGHRA, CDR2 YSYEKL. In DNA form, the CDR3 reads TGCGCCAGCAGCCTGTCAGGGGTCCCCTACGAGCAGTACTTC. Translated, it gives CASSLSGVPYEQYF.

This clone has a handful of counts. V usage is TRBV14 and J usage is TRBJ2-3, with D maybe TRBD1 (6 bases). In germline, CDR1 is SGHDN, CDR2 FVKESK. The CDR3 is 13 amino acids. V was clipped by 4 bases and J by 3 bases, with 8 bases between them. The CDR3 DNA is TGTGCCAGCAGCCTACAGGGAACAGATACGCAGTATTTT. Amino acid sequence: CASSLQGTDTQYF.

The CDR3 DNA reads as TGTGCCAGCAGCGAAGGGACAGGGGGCGGCTATGGCTACACCTTC. It yields the protein CASSEGTGGGYGYTF. The chain has TRBV9 and TRBJ1-2; 12 positions match TRBD1. Losses at the gene ends were 3 bases for V and 4 bases for J; bases not matched to a gene: 4. The germline gives CDR1 SGDLS, CDR2 YYNGEE. The CDR3 loop spans 15 amino acids.

This rearrangement joins TRBV29-1 to TRBJ1-1, with a possible D match to TRBD1 (5 bases). The CDR3 is made up of 17 amino acids. The germline V and J ends were trimmed by 0 bases and 4 bases, with 21 bases remaining between them. Germline V gene lookup returns CDR1 SQVTM and CDR2 ANQGSEA. In DNA, the CDR3 is TGCAGCGTTGAAGATAGTCCAGGGATCAGGTTAAGCACTGAAGCTTTCTTT. Its translation is CSVEDSPGIRLSTEAFF.

V is TRBV7-7 and J is TRBJ2-1, with 10 positions matching TRBD1. Unmatched junction bases numbered 8, after V lost 5 bases and J lost 7 bases. This CDR3 spans 15 amino acids. Germline V gives CDR1 SSHAT, CDR2 FNYEAQ (reference sequence). This CDR3 is CASSTRQGARNEQFF. For the CDR3, the DNA is TGTGCCAGCAGCACGAGACAGGGGGCGCGGAATGAGCAGTTCTTC.

The genes are TRBV4-1 and TRBJ2-7; the match to TRBD1 covers 9 bases. This CDR3 region has 16 residues. Germline loops: CDR1 MGHRA, CDR2 YSYEKL. The V and J ends lost 1 base and 2 bases, in that order; junction bases with no gene match: 6. This CDR3 reads CASSQVGGTGTYEQYF. The CDR3 region has the DNA TGCGCCAGCAGCCAAGTGGGCGGGACAGGGACCTACGAGCAGTACTTC.

This sequence joins TRBV13 and TRBJ2-5, with 9 bases fitting TRBD2. The junction had 6 bases not matched to a gene; V was cut back by 2 bases and J by 5 bases. Germline CDR1 is PRHDT and CDR2 is FYEKMQ (reference sequence). CDR3 length: 15 residues. The CDR3 coding sequence is TGTGCCAGCAGCTTACCGGGACTAGCCGCGGAGACCCAGTACTTC. It is translated as CASSLPGLAAETQYF.